Sequencing of this T cell receptor beta chain was carried out in a study of blood T cell repertoires in COVID-19. V dropped 5 bases and J dropped 2; count of bases not matched to a gene: 9. There are 16 residues in the CDR3. Germline assignment: CDR1 MDHEN and CDR2 SYDVKM. Profiling relied on immunoSEQ multiplex PCR, and the TCRdb table lists in-frame clones only, not all of them. Counted here are around 140,000 clones, about four fifths occurring once; the ten biggest clones make up about 3.7%. Which cohort a participant joined came from the clinical history participants gave. The sequenced sample consisted of PBMCs or T cells enriched from blood (not recorded which). The clonotype originates from a woman aged 45-60 years with acute COVID-19. V usage is TRBV28 and J usage is TRBJ2-3; 8 bases line up with TRBD2. CDR3 nucleotide sequence: TGTGCCAGCAGTAGAGCGGGAGCAGAAGACACAGATACGCAGTATTTT. Translating gives CASSRAGAEDTDTQYF.